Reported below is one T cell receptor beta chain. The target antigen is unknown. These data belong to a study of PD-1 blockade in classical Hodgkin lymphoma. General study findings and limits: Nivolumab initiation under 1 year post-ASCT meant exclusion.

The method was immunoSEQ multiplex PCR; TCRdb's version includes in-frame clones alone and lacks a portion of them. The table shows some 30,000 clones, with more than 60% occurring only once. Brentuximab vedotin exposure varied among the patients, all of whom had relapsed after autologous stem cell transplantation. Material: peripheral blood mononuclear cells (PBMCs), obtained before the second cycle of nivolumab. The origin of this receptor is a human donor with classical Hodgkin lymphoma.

DNA for the CDR3: TGCGCCAGCAGCCAAGCTGGGGACAGGGGGTCTGAAGCTTTCTTT. This encodes CASSQAGDRGSEAFF. This sequence joins TRBV4-3 and TRBJ1-1; the match to TRBD1 covers 11 bases. Trimming cost V 1 base and J 6 bases; bases outside gene matches: 4. Per the germline V gene, CDR1 is LGHNA and CDR2 is YSLEER. The CDR3 is made up of 15 amino acids.